These 14 T cell receptor beta chains share one sample of origin, sequenced in a study of blood T cell repertoires in COVID-19. Using immunoSEQ multiplex PCR, the repertoire was profiled, and TCRdb retains in-frame clones only, with some absent. The sample has 200,000 or so clones; 84% are singletons. Specimen: peripheral blood. Receptors originate from a human donor in a cohort sampled during active COVID-19.

The CDR3 loop reads CASSIIRRRDEKLFF. As DNA, the CDR3 is TGTGCCAGCAGTATAATTCGTCGGAGGGATGAAAAACTGTTTTTT. This chain joins TRBV28 and TRBJ1-4; D ambiguous. Germline CDR1 MDHEN, CDR2 SYDVKM. V was clipped by 5 bases and J by 6 bases, with 16 bases between them. The CDR3 has 15 residues.

This clone has a handful of counts. The sample contains more than one DNA sequence encoding this CDR3. This chain connects TRBV30 to TRBJ2-1, with TRBD2 as a possible D gene (6 bases). CDR1 is GTSNPN, CDR2 SVGIG, per germline (reference sequence). V dropped 0 bases and J dropped 7 bases, with 10 bases sitting between them. The CDR3 is made up of 13 amino acids. CDR3 sequence reads: CAWSVGSGNEQFF. The CDR3 DNA sequence: TGTGCCTGGAGTGTAGGTAGCGGTAATGAGCAGTTCTTC. Variable domain in full (rest from reference TRBV30 and TRBJ2-1): SQTIHQWPATLVQPVGSPLSLECTVEGTSNPNLYWYRQAAGRGLQLLFYSVGIGQISSEVPQNLSASRPQDRQFILSSKKLLLSDSGFYLCAWSVGSGNEQFFGPGTRLTVL.

The chain employs TRBV19 and TRBJ2-2; D unclear. Germline CDR1 is LNHDA and CDR2 is SQIVND (reference sequence). The CDR3 loop spans 17 amino acids. V lost 6 bases, J lost 3 bases, and 20 bases lay in between. CDR3 sequence reads: CASSRPVVGVDTGELFF. DNA of the CDR3: TGTGCCAGTAGCCGTCCGGTCGTTGGAGTAGACACCGGGGAGCTGTTTTTT.

The gene calls are TRBV28 and TRBJ1-2, with D perhaps matching TRBD1 (5 bases). Trimming removed 6 bases from V and 5 bases from J, with 10 bases in between. The CDR3 covers 12 residues. Germline V gene sequence: CDR1 MDHEN, CDR2 SYDVKM. The CDR3 DNA sequence: TGTGCCAGCAGCACAGGACGGTATGGCTACACCTTC. This gives the protein CASSTGRYGYTF.

The rearrangement links TRBV29-1 to TRBJ2-5, with D possibly TRBD1 on 6 matching bases. This CDR3 has 13 residues. Germline CDR1 SQVTM, CDR2 ANQGSEA. The V end lost 5 bases, the J end lost 5 bases, and 15 bases lay between the germline ends. CDR3: CSVTTGWDETQYF. DNA of the CDR3: TGCAGCGTTACAACAGGGTGGGACGAGACCCAGTACTTC.

The rearrangement links TRBV3-1 (or the pseudogene TRBV3-2) to TRBJ2-3; tentative D call: TRBD1 (5 bases). Germline CDR1 and CDR2: LGHDT and YNNKEL (reference sequence). The germline V and J ends were trimmed by 3 bases and 9 bases, with 10 bases remaining between them. This CDR3 contains 12 residues. The CDR3 sequence: CASSHPQGTQYF. CDR3 DNA: TGTGCCAGCAGCCACCCCCAGGGCACGCAGTATTTT.

For the CDR3, the DNA is TGTGCCAGCAGCTTGGATTACGGGAGGGCCGGATACAATGAGCAGTTCTTC. It specifies CASSLDYGRAGYNEQFF. The genes are TRBV5-4 and TRBJ2-1, with 8 bases that match TRBD2. The CDR3 spans 17 residues. CDR1 SGHNT and CDR2 YYREEE come from the germline V gene (reference sequence). V shed 0 bases, J shed 4 bases, and the junction held 9 bases outside the gene matches.

The chain employs TRBV28 and TRBJ1-1; D not resolved. In germline, CDR1 is MDHEN, CDR2 SYDVKM. V dropped 5 bases and J dropped 4 bases, with 17 bases sitting between them. The CDR3 is made up of 15 amino acids. The CDR3 is CASSPAGGPFTEAFF. The DNA for the CDR3 is TGTGCCAGCAGTCCCGCGGGAGGGCCCTTCACTGAAGCTTTCTTT.

As DNA, the CDR3 is TGTGCCAGTAGTCGCCCTGGGACTAGCGGGAGTAATAGGGATACGCAGTATTTT. It encodes CASSRPGTSGSNRDTQYF. The gene calls are TRBV19 and TRBJ2-3; 14 bases fit TRBD2. This CDR3 spans 18 amino acids. Germline V gene lookup returns CDR1 LNHDA and CDR2 SQIVND (reference sequence). V lost 5 bases and J lost 6; bases outside the gene matches: 13.

This sequence joins TRBV18 and TRBJ2-3; D might be TRBD1 (6 bases). V was clipped by 3 bases and J by 4 bases, with 17 bases between them. The CDR3 has 16 amino acids. The germline gives CDR1 KGHSH, CDR2 LQKENI. DNA for the CDR3: TGTGCCAGCTCACCGAGGGGGACGGGGATCGCAGATACGCAGTATTTT. It yields the protein CASSPRGTGIADTQYF.

The chain is built from TRBV18 and TRBJ2-1, with TRBD2 identical over 9 bases. The V gene end was trimmed by 2 bases and the J gene end by 8 bases; junction bases not matched to a gene: 7. The CDR3 loop spans 15 amino acids. Germline V gives CDR1 KGHSH, CDR2 LQKENI. CDR3 coding DNA: TGTGCCAGCTCACCAAGTCTAGCGGGAAGGGATGAGCAGTTCTTC. It codes for CASSPSLAGRDEQFF.

The chain employs TRBV11-2 and TRBJ2-7; D is possibly TRBD1 (6 bases). This CDR3 region has 13 residues. Germline V gene sequence: CDR1 SGHAT, CDR2 FQNNGV. Trimming removed 2 bases from V and 3 bases from J, with 8 bases in between. This CDR3 reads CASSLTGHYEQYF. Here the CDR3 DNA reads TGTGCCAGCAGCTTAACGGGACACTACGAGCAGTACTTC.

The V and J genes are TRBV10-1 and TRBJ2-1, with 9 bases matching TRBD2. V was clipped by 3 bases and J by 10 bases; unmatched bases: 16. This CDR3 is built from 17 residues. Germline values: CDR1 WNHNN, CDR2 SYGVQD (reference sequence). CDR3 loop: CASSDRSPSSGMGEQFF. CDR3 nucleotides: TGCGCCAGCAGTGATAGGTCTCCATCTAGCGGGATGGGGGAGCAGTTCTTC.

Here the CDR3 reads CASSPSGADPFPADTQYF. The CDR3 DNA reads as TGCGCCAGCAGCCCCAGCGGGGCGGACCCATTCCCCGCAGATACGCAGTATTTT. V and J are TRBV4-1 and TRBJ2-3, with 7 positions matching TRBD2. The germline V gene encodes CDR1 MGHRA and CDR2 YSYEKL. This CDR3 contains 18 residues. Trimming at V came to 4 bases and at J to 4 bases, leaving 17 bases not matched to a gene.